Listed below are T cell receptor beta chains from one sample, sequenced in a study of identical twins. TCRdb called the 5' RACE reads again in MiXCR, with one record for every CDR3 protein. The table records 1.5 million to 2 million distinct CDR3 sequences, roughly 35% of them present only once. The sequenced sample consisted of cord blood. All receptors come from a newborn girl in good health. Both conserved end residues are trimmed from each CDR3. Each record gives: J gene, V gene, CDR3 protein.

J gene: TRBJ2-1; V gene: TRBV5-1; CDR3 protein: ASSFRGGENEQF
J gene: TRBJ2-7; V gene: TRBV5-1; CDR3 protein: ASSLLTATGTSGILISYEQY
J gene: TRBJ2-5; V gene: TRBV9; CDR3 protein: ASSPNGLTQETQY
J gene: TRBJ2-5; V gene: TRBV29-1; CDR3 protein: SVAGQYQETQY
J gene: TRBJ2-7; V gene: TRBV10-3; CDR3 protein: AGGLLPYEQY
J gene: TRBJ1-2; V gene: TRBV12-3/TRBV12-4; CDR3 protein: ASSRTGASVYT
J gene: TRBJ1-2; V gene: TRBV6-2/TRBV6-3; CDR3 protein: ASRLQGNGYT
J gene: TRBJ2-5; V gene: TRBV4-1; CDR3 protein: ASSKEGVETQY
J gene: TRBJ2-7; V gene: TRBV20-1; CDR3 protein: SARPGGGYNEQY
J gene: TRBJ2-7; V gene: TRBV20-1; CDR3 protein: SAREREVGYEQY
J gene: TRBJ1-1; V gene: TRBV4-2; CDR3 protein: ASSQDFGRGTEAF
J gene: TRBJ2-2; V gene: TRBV29-1; CDR3 protein: SVLSWGTLNTGELF
J gene: TRBJ1-5; V gene: TRBV12-3/TRBV12-4; CDR3 protein: ASSGTGQGQPQH
J gene: TRBJ2-3; V gene: TRBV27; CDR3 protein: ASRGTSGVRGDTQY
J gene: TRBJ2-1; V gene: TRBV7-2; CDR3 protein: ASSSGLALRLYNEQF
J gene: TRBJ2-5; V gene: TRBV9; CDR3 protein: ASSVGTLAVQETQY
J gene: TRBJ2-3; V gene: TRBV20-1; CDR3 protein: SASGLFTDTQY
J gene: TRBJ1-2; V gene: TRBV11-2; CDR3 protein: ASSPLGRGFYGYT
J gene: TRBJ2-3; V gene: TRBV7-2; CDR3 protein: ASSLALFTDTQY
J gene: TRBJ2-5; V gene: TRBV28; CDR3 protein: ASSLNRKPQETQY
J gene: TRBJ2-1; V gene: TRBV25-1; CDR3 protein: ASSESGGSYNEQF
J gene: TRBJ1-2; V gene: TRBV18; CDR3 protein: ASSGGTVADT
J gene: TRBJ2-5; V gene: TRBV7-6; CDR3 protein: ASSLFPFRGARETQY
J gene: TRBJ1-1; V gene: TRBV7-7; CDR3 protein: ASSGRTMSTEAF
J gene: TRBJ1-2; V gene: TRBV27; CDR3 protein: ASSLSRAGVYGYT
J gene: TRBJ2-1; V gene: TRBV9; CDR3 protein: ASRDTRGAGNEQF
J gene: TRBJ2-4; V gene: TRBV3-1; CDR3 protein: ASSQGATNRAGGRNIQY
J gene: TRBJ2-7; V gene: TRBV5-1; CDR3 protein: ASSVNAASYEQY
J gene: -; V gene: TRBV6-1; CDR3 protein: ASKRSGSDYNEQY
J gene: TRBJ2-3; V gene: TRBV4-2; CDR3 protein: ASSQPGVASTDTQY
J gene: TRBJ1-6; V gene: TRBV20-1; CDR3 protein: SARDRLAGPNSPLH
J gene: TRBJ2-7; V gene: TRBV5-1; CDR3 protein: ASSLGLQGGSYEQY
J gene: TRBJ2-7; V gene: TRBV12-3/TRBV12-4; CDR3 protein: ASSTGGLGIAYNEQY
J gene: TRBJ2-7; V gene: TRBV28; CDR3 protein: ASSPLRVSYEQY